The 15 T cell receptor beta chains reported below all come from one sample, sequenced in a study of regulatory T cells in long-lasting Graves disease. CDR3-region Arm-PCR and iRepertoire HTBI primers produced the TCR beta libraries. TCRdb independently ran MiXCR on the multiplex PCR reads; one entry per CDR3 protein. The sample lists under 250,000 distinct CDR3 sequences, around 20% occurring once. Time point indicated: newly diagnosed GD, antithyroid drugs for less than 3 months. The TCR library was made from RNA extracted from PBMCs. The material sequenced was peripheral blood mononuclear cells (PBMCs), taken at new diagnosis, from a patient treated with antithyroid drugs. The receptors shown here come from a female donor with Graves disease.

This clonotype was seen at least ten times. The chain combines TRBV12-3 or TRBV12-4 with TRBJ2-3; 9 bases match TRBD2. The CDR3 contains 18 residues. V lost 6 bases to trimming and J lost 0 bases; unmatched junction nucleotides: 13. The CDR3 region has the DNA TGTGCCAGCAGCTCGTCACGGGGACTAGCATCCAGCACAGATACGCAGTATTTT. It specifies CASSSSRGLASSTDTQYF.

At least ten counts were recorded for this clonotype. V gene TRBV3-1 combines with J gene TRBJ2-1; D unclear. This CDR3 is 12 amino acids long. Per germline, CDR1 LGHDT and CDR2 YNNKEL (reference sequence). V was clipped by 2 bases and J by 5 bases, with 4 bases between them. This chain's CDR3 is CASSQSHNEQFF. CDR3 DNA: TGTGCCAGCAGCCAATCCCACAATGAGCAGTTCTTC.

In its sample, this clonotype was seen many times. This chain links TRBV3-1 with TRBJ2-2; 7 bases line up with TRBD2. CDR3 length equals 17 residues. With V trimmed by 0 bases and J by 2 bases, 6 bases remained unmatched. Germline CDR1 is LGHDT and CDR2 is YNNKEL (reference sequence). CDR3 residues: CASSQEAGRTNTGELFF. For the CDR3, the DNA is TGTGCCAGCAGCCAAGAGGCCGGGAGGACCAACACCGGGGAGCTGTTTTTT.

This clonotype was recorded at least ten times. The chain joins TRBV2 to TRBJ1-5; no firm D call. Germline loops: CDR1 SNHLY, CDR2 FYNNEI. Trimming stripped 7 bases from V and 5 bases from J, with 9 bases between. The CDR3 loop spans 12 amino acids. The CDR3 loop reads CASILGDQPQHF. The CDR3, as DNA: TGTGCCAGCATTCTGGGTGATCAGCCCCAGCATTTT.

The chain uses TRBV5-4 and TRBJ1-4, with a weak D call TRBD1 (5 bases). The CDR3 loop spans 17 amino acids. The V and J ends lost 4 bases and 3 bases respectively, with 19 bases between them. Per germline, CDR1 SGHNT and CDR2 YYREEE (reference sequence). CDR3 sequence: CASSPGTPAGANEKLFF. The CDR3 region has the DNA TGTGCCAGCAGCCCTGGGACTCCGGCCGGCGCTAATGAAAAACTGTTTTTT.

This clonotype appeared many times. This rearrangement joins TRBV7-3 to TRBJ2-1; D is unclear. V was cut by 0 bases and J by 4 bases, with 7 bases left in between. The germline gives CDR1 SGHTA, CDR2 FQGTGA. This CDR3 spans 14 amino acids. The DNA for the CDR3 is TGTGCCAGCAGCTTAACTCCCGCTTACAATGAGCAGTTCTTC. Translated: CASSLTPAYNEQFF.

This clonotype was counted between two and nine times. The rearrangement uses TRBV19 and TRBJ2-7; 12 positions match TRBD2. This CDR3 contains 15 residues. V trimming: 5 bases; J trimming: 6 bases; junction bases outside the gene matches: 8. Germline loops: CDR1 LNHDA, CDR2 SQIVND (reference sequence). The CDR3 region is CASSVMTSGSSEQYF. The CDR3 region has the DNA TGTGCCAGTAGTGTTATGACTAGCGGGAGTAGCGAGCAGTACTTC.

At least ten counts were recorded for this clonotype. The gene calls are TRBV18 and TRBJ2-5; weak D call: TRBD1 (5 bases). V was trimmed by 3 bases and J by 4 bases, leaving 9 bases between them. This CDR3 contains 13 residues. Looked up from germline, CDR1 is KGHSH and CDR2 is LQKENI. CDR3 sequence: CASSPNQGETQYF. The CDR3, as DNA: TGTGCCAGCTCACCCAATCAGGGAGAGACCCAGTACTTC.

This clonotype was observed many times. The chain uses TRBV20-1 and TRBJ2-3, with 13 bases that match TRBD2. The V gene end was trimmed by 1 base and the J gene end by 2 bases; junction bases not matched to a gene: 3. There are 16 residues in the CDR3. CDR1 and CDR2 from the germline V gene are DFQATT and SNEGSKA (reference sequence). The CDR3: CSARGGTSGVTDTQYF. CDR3 sequence (DNA): TGCAGTGCTAGAGGTGGGACTAGCGGGGTCACAGATACGCAGTATTTT.

This clonotype came up a few times. This likely reflects a read error, since a far larger clone is one base away. This sequence joins TRBV20-1 and TRBJ2-1; D is ambiguous. The germline V gene encodes CDR1 DFQATT and CDR2 SNEGSKA (reference sequence). The CDR3 covers 13 residues. V lost 1 base to trimming and J lost 10 bases, with 14 bases between them. The CDR3 DNA is TGCAGTGCTAGAGGGGGATACTCCTACGAGCAGTTCTTC. This encodes CSARGGYSYEQFF.

This clonotype occurred a few times. V gene TRBV7-9 combines with J gene TRBJ2-7; unclear D gene. Germline V CDR1 and CDR2: SEHNR, FQNEAQ (reference sequence). This CDR3 has 14 amino acids. The V end was cut by 1 base, the J end by 1 base, with 8 bases between. The CDR3, as DNA: TGTGCCAGCAGCTTAGTGGCCCAATCCTACGAGCAGTACTTC. As protein: CASSLVAQSYEQYF.

Comment on this clonotype: A much larger clone lies a single base off, so this may be a read error. The chain joins TRBV4-3 to TRBJ2-7; D gene uncertain. The V gene's germline CDR1 is LGHNA and CDR2 YSLEER. The CDR3 has 15 amino acids. In nucleotides, the CDR3 is TGCGCCAGCAGCCAAGAGTACCCAACCCCCTACGAGCAGTGCTTC. The encoded protein is CASSQEYPTPYEQCF.

The table lists this clonotype with a few counts. CDR3: CAWSPTGLAGAPWDEQFF. The CDR3 DNA reads TGTGCCTGGAGTCCGACCGGGCTAGCGGGAGCTCCCTGGGATGAGCAGTTCTTC. The chain is built from TRBV30 and TRBJ2-1; 10 bases are shared with TRBD2. The CDR3 loop spans 18 amino acids. V was clipped by 2 bases and J by 8 bases; unmatched bases: 18. Germline V gene sequence: CDR1 GTSNPN, CDR2 SVGIG (reference sequence).

Many counts were recorded for this clonotype. The rearrangement links TRBV7-2 to TRBJ2-4; 11 bases line up with TRBD2. V dropped 6 bases and J dropped 0; count of bases not matched to a gene: 7. This CDR3 region has 17 residues. The germline V gene encodes CDR1 SGHTA and CDR2 FQGNSA. CDR3 region: CASSVAGGVQAKNIQYF. The CDR3 DNA reads TGTGCCAGCAGTGTAGCGGGGGGGGTGCAAGCCAAAAACATTCAGTACTTC.

Ten or more counts support this clonotype. The chain employs TRBV30 and TRBJ2-1; TRBD1 agrees at 12 bases. Germline CDR1 GTSNPN, CDR2 SVGIG (reference sequence). This CDR3 has 13 amino acids. The trim removed 8 bases at V and 7 bases at J, leaving 6 bases unmatched. The CDR3 bases are TGTGCCGGCCGGGACAGGGGGCCGAATGAGCAGTTCTTC. Amino acids: CAGRDRGPNEQFF.